This T cell receptor (beta chain) was sequenced in a study of radiotherapy plus CTLA-4 blockade in lung cancer. Background on the study: Around 18% of enrolled patients responded objectively, and approximately 34% had disease control.

With ipilimumab providing CTLA-4 blockade, focal radiation was administered to patients who had chemo-refractory metastatic non-small-cell lung cancer. About this clone itself: Its antigen is as yet unknown.

Trimming cost V 7 bases and J 0 bases, with 12 bases left between them. Per germline, CDR1 SGHTA and CDR2 FQGNSA. The CDR3 has 14 amino acids. The method was immunoSEQ multiplex PCR; TCRdb's version includes in-frame clones alone and lacks a portion of them. The sample has more than 90,000 clones; roughly 86% are singletons. Findings of the study overall: The best predictor of response was reported to be early blood T cell clone dynamics, with interferon-beta. Radiotherapy was combined with ipilimumab, and tumor-derived TCR clones then expanded in blood.

The sample in question was peripheral blood, obtained from a patient treated with radiotherapy plus ipilimumab. This TCR derives from a human donor with non-small cell lung cancer that progressed on radiotherapy plus ipilimumab. Some clones in this sample may be carry-over from other donors' samples. The rearrangement joins TRBV7-2 to TRBJ2-5; a weak D match, TRBD2 (6 bases). In DNA, the CDR3 is TGTGCCAGCACGTCTAGCGCTTACCAAGAGACCCAGTACTTC. This gives the protein CASTSSAYQETQYF.